These 29 T cell receptor beta chains share one sample of origin, sequenced in a study of control samples from healthy donors and cancer patients. Assay used: immunoSEQ multiplex PCR; TCRdb lists only in-frame clones, some missing. Of 100,000 or so clones in the sample, more than 85% were seen once. Sequencing was done on a sample of blood. These receptors were taken from a woman between 45 and 65 years old in good health.

J is TRBJ2-1 and V is TRBV11-3, with D tentatively TRBD2 (5 bases). The CDR3 length is 14 residues. V was clipped by 4 bases and J by 4 bases, with 11 bases between them. Germline CDR1 is SGHNT and CDR2 is YENEEA. The CDR3 region is CASSSRTGYNEQFF. The DNA of the CDR3 is TGTGCCAGCAGCTCTAGGACGGGATACAATGAGCAGTTCTTC.

The rearrangement uses TRBV9 and TRBJ1-4; D is possibly TRBD1 (5 bases). Between the trimmed V and J ends, which lost 3 bases and 7 bases, there was a span of 19 bases. The CDR3 consists of 16 residues. Looked up from germline, CDR1 is SGDLS and CDR2 is YYNGEE. For the CDR3, the DNA is TGTGCCAGCAGCGAGACCCCCTATGGAGGGGCTGAAAAACTGTTTTTT. Amino acid sequence: CASSETPYGGAEKLFF.

CDR3: CASSQDPQATRTDTQYF. CDR3 sequence (DNA): TGCGCCAGCAGCCAAGATCCGCAGGCTACCCGCACAGATACGCAGTATTTT. This chain joins TRBV4-1 and TRBJ2-3; no clear D. The V end lost 0 bases, the J end lost 1 base, and 14 bases lay between the germline ends. The V gene's germline CDR1 is MGHRA and CDR2 YSYEKL. The CDR3 is 17 residues long.

This clone was seen just once. This chain joins TRBV19 and TRBJ1-1; weak D call: TRBD1 (6 bases). Germline V gives CDR1 LNHDA, CDR2 SQIVND (reference sequence). V shed 6 bases and J shed 4 bases, with 18 bases lying between them. This CDR3 is 15 amino acids long. The CDR3 region is CASRGASGRGTEAFF. CDR3 nucleotides: TGTGCCAGTAGGGGGGCCTCAGGGAGAGGCACTGAAGCTTTCTTT.

CDR3 nucleotide sequence: TGTGCCAGCAGCCCTGACGCGGGACAAGCCGGCCAAGAGACCCAGTACTTC. This encodes CASSPDAGQAGQETQYF. The chain carries TRBV13 and TRBJ2-5, with D perhaps assigned TRBD1 or TRBD2 (6 bases each). CDR3 length: 17 amino acids. Trimming pared 5 bases from V and 1 base from J, leaving 20 bases between. Germline V gene lookup returns CDR1 PRHDT and CDR2 FYEKMQ (reference sequence).

J is TRBJ2-7 and V is TRBV10-2, with TRBD1 as a possible D gene (6 bases). Germline V lookup: CDR1 WSHSY, CDR2 SAAADI. V gave up 0 bases and J gave up 5 bases, with 11 bases separating them. This CDR3 has 14 amino acids. The DNA for the CDR3 is TGCGCCAGCAGTGAGTCCCAGGGGCTCAACGAGCAGTACTTC. As protein: CASSESQGLNEQYF.

This chain uses TRBV2 with TRBJ2-7, with D possibly being TRBD1 (6 bases). V was clipped by 4 bases and J by 4 bases, with 17 bases between them. Germline-derived CDR1 and CDR2 are SNHLY and FYNNEI. This CDR3 is built from 15 residues. The CDR3 nucleotides read TGTGCCAGCAGTGCCCAGACAGGTAGTGTGTACGAGCAGTACTTC. It codes for CASSAQTGSVYEQYF.

CDR3 residues: CASSLAPSEISYNEQFF. The CDR3 DNA reads TGTGCCAGCAGCTTAGCGCCTAGCGAAATCTCCTACAATGAGCAGTTCTTC. The chain combines TRBV7-9 with TRBJ2-1; tentative D call: TRBD2 (6 bases). Germline V gives CDR1 SEHNR, CDR2 FQNEAQ (reference sequence). The CDR3 extends over 17 amino acids. V was clipped by 0 bases and J by 0 bases, with 12 bases between them. Variable domain in full (rest from reference TRBV7-9 and TRBJ2-1): DTGVSQNPRHKITKRGQNVTFRCDPISEHNRLYWYRQTLGQGPEFLTYFQNEAQLEKSRLLSDRFSAERPKGSFSTLEIQRTEQGDSAMYLCASSLAPSEISYNEQFFGPGTRLTVL.

The CDR3 nucleotides read TGTGCCAGCAGTGTCGAGGGGGCAAGCTATGGCTACACCTTC. Translating gives CASSVEGASYGYTF. J is TRBJ1-2 and V is TRBV2; TRBD1 matches at 7 bases. Losses at the gene ends were 4 bases for V and 4 bases for J; bases not matched to a gene: 6. This CDR3 contains 14 residues. Germline CDR1 SNHLY, CDR2 FYNNEI.

The chain is built from TRBV13 and TRBJ2-3, with 9 bases lining up with TRBD1. This CDR3 has 16 amino acids. J lost 2 bases, V lost 3 bases, and 6 bases had no gene match. Germline V gives CDR1 PRHDT, CDR2 FYEKMQ (reference sequence). The CDR3 sequence is CASSLSGTGTTDTQYF. Written as DNA, the CDR3 is TGTGCCAGCAGCTTGTCCGGGACAGGGACCACAGATACGCAGTATTTT.

V is TRBV6-5 and J is TRBJ2-7; 7 bases are shared with TRBD1. The CDR3 loop spans 13 amino acids. V lost 5 bases and J lost 5; bases outside the gene matches: 6. The germline V gene encodes CDR1 MNHEY and CDR2 SVGAGI. The CDR3 here is CASSLDRSHEQYF. CDR3 DNA sequence: TGTGCCAGCAGTCTGGACAGGTCCCACGAGCAGTACTTC.

A single count supports this clone. The chain combines TRBV5-1 with TRBJ2-5; no firm D call. The germline V and J ends were trimmed by 4 bases and 2 bases, with 9 bases remaining between them. There are 13 residues in the CDR3. Germline V lookup: CDR1 SGHRS, CDR2 YFSETQ. Here the CDR3 DNA reads TGCGCCAGCAGCGGGGAAGCACAAGAGACCCAGTACTTC. It specifies CASSGEAQETQYF.

Here the CDR3 reads CASSLAFPNSGNTIYF. The CDR3 bases are TGTGCCAGCAGCTTAGCGTTCCCAAACTCTGGAAACACCATATATTTT. The chain is built from TRBV7-9 and TRBJ1-3; D unclear. CDR3 length: 16 residues. Germline V lookup: CDR1 SEHNR, CDR2 FQNEAQ (reference sequence). V shed 0 bases and J shed 0 bases, with 9 bases lying between them.

This clone was counted between two and nine times. This rearrangement joins TRBV7-2 to TRBJ2-3; no reliable D call. V lost 1 base, J lost 7 bases, and 6 bases lay in between. From germline, CDR1 is SGHTA and CDR2 FQGNSA. The CDR3 has 12 amino acids. The CDR3 DNA reads TGTGCCAGCAGCTTAGTCGGAAATACGCAGTATTTT. Residues: CASSLVGNTQYF.

This clone occurred once. The chain links TRBV4-2 to TRBJ2-1, with 12 bases fitting TRBD2. The CDR3 has 16 amino acids. CDR1 is LGHNA, CDR2 YNFKEQ, per germline. V gave up 4 bases and J gave up 8 bases; unmatched junction bases: 9. CDR3 nucleotides: TGTGCCAGCAGCCCCCTTACTAGCGGGGGGATTCATGAGCAGTTCTTC. Its protein is CASSPLTSGGIHEQFF.

The chain is built from TRBV6-5 and TRBJ1-2, with TRBD1 matching over 7 bases. The V and J ends lost 5 bases and 5 bases, in that order; junction bases with no gene match: 5. Germline CDR1 reads MNHEY; CDR2 reads SVGAGI. This CDR3 is built from 13 residues. The DNA for the CDR3 is TGTGCCAGCAGTCCCCAGGGGGGTTATGGCTACACCTTC. Translation: CASSPQGGYGYTF.

The chain recombines TRBV5-4 with TRBJ2-7; 9 bases line up with TRBD1. There are 16 residues in the CDR3. CDR1 is SGHNT, CDR2 YYREEE, per germline (reference sequence). Germline trimming cut 5 bases from V and 6 bases from J; bases unmatched to any gene: 15. The CDR3 bases are TGTGCCAGCAGTGGGGGGCGGCCTACAGGGGGCGCCGAGCAGTACTTC. Its protein product is CASSGGRPTGGAEQYF.

In nucleotides, the CDR3 is TGTGCCAGCAGCCATTCCGCTGATAGCAATCAGCCCCAGCATTTT. As protein: CASSHSADSNQPQHF. The chain uses TRBV3-1 (or the pseudogene TRBV3-2) and TRBJ1-5; D remains ambiguous. The CDR3 runs to 15 residues. Germline CDR1 LGHDT, CDR2 YNNKEL (reference sequence). V was clipped by 3 bases and J by 0 bases, with 9 bases between them.

This clone was detected a few times. The CDR3 DNA follows: TGTGCCACCAGCACTTCGATCGTCGGGGTGAATTCACCCCTCCACTTT. This encodes CATSTSIVGVNSPLHF. J is TRBJ1-6 and V is TRBV15; D is uncertain. Trimming took off 4 bases at V and 7 bases at J, with 17 bases between the two ends. Germline V gene lookup returns CDR1 LNHNV and CDR2 YYDKDF (reference sequence). CDR3 length equals 16 residues.

About this clone itself: One end of the junction fails to match germline, which may point to a read error. The chain couples TRBV7-7 to TRBJ2-2; 7 bases are shared with TRBD1. Germline lookup yields CDR1 SSHAT and CDR2 FNYEAQ (reference sequence). CDR3 size: 15 residues. The CDR3 sequence: CASSFGTANTGELFF. CDR3 DNA sequence: TGTGCTAGCAGCTTCGGGACAGCGAACACCGGGGAGCTGTTTTTT. Looking up the rest from reference TRBV7-7 and TRBJ2-2 gives the full variable domain: GAGVSQSPRYKVTKRGQDVTLRCDPISSHATLYWYQQALGQGPEFLTYFNYEAQPDKSGLPSDRFSAERPEGSISTLTIQRTEQRDSAMYRCASSFGTANTGELFFGEGSRLTVL.

The chain joins TRBV27 to TRBJ2-1, with D possibly TRBD2 on 7 matching bases. V was shortened by 2 bases and J by 10 bases, with 12 bases between the two germline ends. CDR1 and CDR2 (germline): MNHEY, SMNVEV (reference sequence). The CDR3 spans 13 residues. The CDR3 here is CASSLGGALEQFF. The CDR3 nucleotides are TGTGCCAGCAGTTTAGGGGGGGCGTTAGAGCAGTTCTTC.

This clone has a single count. The chain links TRBV6-5 to TRBJ2-3, with D perhaps TRBD2 (5 bases). The CDR3 length is 14 residues. Germline lookup yields CDR1 MNHEY and CDR2 SVGAGI. V lost 2 bases and J 0 bases, leaving 6 bases between the germline ends. CDR3 residues: CASSYGGSTDTQYF. In DNA form, the CDR3 reads TGTGCCAGCAGTTACGGCGGGAGCACAGATACGCAGTATTTT.

Remarks on this clone: Mismatch with germline at one junction end may stem from a read error. V is TRBV6-5 and J is TRBJ2-5; D is ambiguous. This CDR3 spans 14 amino acids. Germline V gene lookup returns CDR1 MNHEY and CDR2 SVGAGI. The DNA for the CDR3 is TGTGCCAGCAGTAACTCCGACCGCAAAGAGACCCAGTACTTC. Translation gives CASSNSDRKETQYF.

The rearrangement uses TRBV19 and TRBJ2-3, with 7 bases identical to TRBD1. The CDR3 runs 15 residues. Losses at the gene ends were 6 bases for V and 0 bases for J; bases not matched to a gene: 6. Germline V gives CDR1 LNHDA, CDR2 SQIVND (reference sequence). DNA of the CDR3: TGTGCCAGTAGCGTTGGACAGGTTAGCACAGATACGCAGTATTTT. This encodes CASSVGQVSTDTQYF.

The chain recombines TRBV5-4 with TRBJ2-6, with 8 nucleotides matching TRBD1. Unmatched junction bases numbered 7, after V lost 4 bases and J lost 4 bases. The CDR3 runs to 16 residues. Germline values: CDR1 SGHNT, CDR2 YYREEE (reference sequence). In nucleotides, the CDR3 is TGTGCCAGCAGCGGGAACAGGGGGTCCGGGGCCAACGTCCTGACTTTC. Protein sequence: CASSGNRGSGANVLTF.

The rearrangement joins TRBV7-2 to TRBJ1-2; D is possibly TRBD1 (6 bases). Per germline, CDR1 SGHTA and CDR2 FQGNSA. The CDR3 totals 16 residues. The V and J ends lost 5 bases and 1 base respectively, with 17 bases between them. The CDR3 nucleotides are TGTGCCAGCAGCCAGGGAGGGGGGACTAGTAACTATGGCTACACCTTC. It specifies CASSQGGGTSNYGYTF.

The chain combines TRBV6-2 or TRBV6-3 with TRBJ1-2, with D tentatively TRBD1 (6 bases). The CDR3 spans 13 residues. Germline V lookup: CDR1 MNHEY, CDR2 SVGEGT. The V gene lost 2 bases and the J gene lost 5 bases, with 9 bases spanning the gap. The CDR3 here is CASSYGQKYGYTF. The CDR3 nucleotides are TGTGCCAGCAGTTACGGACAGAAATATGGCTACACCTTC.

This clone was detected only a few times. V and J are TRBV7-2 and TRBJ1-5; D gene ambiguous. The germline gives CDR1 SGHTA, CDR2 FQGNSA. The CDR3 extends over 15 amino acids. V dropped 2 bases and J dropped 0 bases, with 8 bases sitting between them. The CDR3 protein is CASSLQPHSNQPQHF. Written as DNA, the CDR3 is TGTGCCAGCAGCTTACAACCTCATAGCAATCAGCCCCAGCATTTT.

The chain employs TRBV7-2 and TRBJ1-1, with 10 bases identical to TRBD1. V trimming: 3 bases; J trimming: 6 bases; junction bases outside the gene matches: 7. From germline, CDR1 is SGHTA and CDR2 FQGNSA. This CDR3 spans 15 amino acids. This CDR3 reads CASSFMGTGDAEAFF. Written as DNA, the CDR3 is TGTGCCAGCAGCTTTATGGGGACAGGGGACGCTGAAGCTTTCTTT.